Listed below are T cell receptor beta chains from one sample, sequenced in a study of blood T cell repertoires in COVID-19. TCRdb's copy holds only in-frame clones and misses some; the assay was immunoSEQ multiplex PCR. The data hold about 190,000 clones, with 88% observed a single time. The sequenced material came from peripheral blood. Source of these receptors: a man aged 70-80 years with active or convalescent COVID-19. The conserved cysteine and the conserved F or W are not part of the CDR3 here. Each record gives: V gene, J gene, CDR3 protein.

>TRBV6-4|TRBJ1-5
ASGTVYNQPQH
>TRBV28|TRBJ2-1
ASSPPLGTGRYNEQF
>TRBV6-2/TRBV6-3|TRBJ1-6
ASSFGQGSSYNSPLH
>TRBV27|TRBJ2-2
ASSLTRLAGGKRTGELF
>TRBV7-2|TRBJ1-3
ASTQIPDSGNTIY
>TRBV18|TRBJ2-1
ASSPRDRAYNEQF
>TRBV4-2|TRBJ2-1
ASSQGVRAGGVYNEQF
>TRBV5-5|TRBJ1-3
ASSSTGHSGNTIY
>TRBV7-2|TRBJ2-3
ASSRQGGPTDTQY
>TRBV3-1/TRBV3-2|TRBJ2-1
ASSQEGARYYNEQF
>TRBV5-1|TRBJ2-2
ASSYDTGNTGELF
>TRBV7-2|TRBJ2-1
ASSRIGLAGGYEQF
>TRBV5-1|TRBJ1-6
ASSTKQGGNSPLH
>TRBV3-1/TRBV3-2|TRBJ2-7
ASSQGRAGGVEQY
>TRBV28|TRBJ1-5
ASSSTQGGGQPQH